Below, 29 T cell receptor beta chains from the same sample are listed, as sequenced in a study of blood T cells in healthy people across ages. Primed by a sample-barcoded 5' primer and a J-beta primer mix, a second PCR proceeded for about 6 to 11 cycles. TCRdb redid the calling of the 5' RACE reads with MiXCR, one entry per CDR3 protein. The sample consists of about 580,000 distinct CDR3 sequences, around 48% of them appearing once. What was sequenced was blood. The receptors come from a man older than 75 in good health.

V usage is TRBV20-1 and J usage is TRBJ2-5; D possibly corresponds to TRBD2 (6 bases). In germline, CDR1 is DFQATT, CDR2 SNEGSKA (reference sequence). V was shortened by 6 bases and J by 11 bases, with 16 bases between the two germline ends. The CDR3 is 11 amino acids. Here the CDR3 reads CSAGTSTKQYF. The CDR3 DNA reads as TGCAGTGCCGGGACTTCCACGAAGCAGTACTTC.

V gene TRBV7-8 combines with J gene TRBJ2-1; D is perhaps TRBD2 (5 bases). CDR1 and CDR2 (germline): SGHVS, FQNEAQ. Trimming removed 8 bases from V and 0 bases from J, with 17 bases in between. The CDR3 runs to 16 residues. Written as DNA, the CDR3 is TGTGCCAGCTCACCTCAGTCGGGAAGCTCCTACAATGAGCAGTTCTTC. As protein: CASSPQSGSSYNEQFF.

This clonotype has a single count. It may be a read error: a sequence one base away is much more abundant. The chain carries TRBV6-5 and TRBJ2-3, with 7 bases aligning to TRBD2. After removal of 6 bases from V and 1 base from J, the junction contained 10 bases not matched to a gene. Per the germline V gene, CDR1 is MNHEY and CDR2 is SVGAGI. There are 16 residues in the CDR3. CDR3 DNA sequence: TGTGCCAGCAGCACTAGCGAGAGCTTTGGCACAGATACGCAGTATTTT. It is translated as CASSTSESFGTDTQYF.

J is TRBJ2-1 and V is TRBV7-9; D may correspond to TRBD1 or TRBD2 (6 bases each). Germline V gene data show CDR1 as SEHNR and CDR2 as FQNEAQ (reference sequence). This CDR3 has 12 residues. CDR3 coding DNA: TGTACCGCAGGGGCCGGGGGAGATGAGCAGTTCTTC. It yields the protein CTAGAGGDEQFF.

The chain is built from TRBV11-3 and TRBJ2-3; possible D gene TRBD2, 6 bases. Germline V gene lookup returns CDR1 SGHNT and CDR2 YENEEA. Trimming took off 5 bases at V and 9 bases at J, with 12 bases between the two ends. The CDR3 length is 12 residues. The CDR3 DNA sequence: TGTGCCAGCAGCCCGCGGGACGGAACGCAGTATTTT. Translated, it gives CASSPRDGTQYF.

This clonotype was detected only a few times. The J gene is TRBJ2-3, the V gene TRBV5-1; the D gene is possibly TRBD2 (5 bases). V shed 0 bases and J shed 0 bases, with 8 bases lying between them. Germline assignment: CDR1 SGHRS and CDR2 YFSETQ. CDR3 length: 15 amino acids. The CDR3 protein is CASSLGGQSTDTQYF. CDR3 sequence (DNA): TGCGCCAGCAGCTTGGGAGGGCAGAGCACAGATACGCAGTATTTT.

Only a few counts were recorded for this clonotype. The chain recombines TRBV6-2 or TRBV6-3 with TRBJ2-1; the match to TRBD1 covers 9 bases. The CDR3 consists of 16 residues. Germline V gene lookup returns CDR1 MNHEY and CDR2 SVGEGT. Losses at the gene ends were 6 bases for V and 6 bases for J; bases not matched to a gene: 12. The CDR3: CASRTGTGFLFNEQFF. The CDR3 nucleotides are TGTGCCAGCAGGACCGGGACAGGGTTTTTATTCAATGAGCAGTTCTTC.

This chain uses TRBV9 with TRBJ2-5; the match to TRBD1 covers 8 bases. The better agreement between TRBJ2-7 and the DNA end casts doubt on the J call. The CDR3 is made up of 15 amino acids. Germline CDR1 reads SGDLS; CDR2 reads YYNGEE. CDR3 region: CASSVGQGQAYEQYF. DNA for the CDR3: TGTGCCAGCAGCGTCGGACAGGGTCAAGCCTACGAGCAGTACTTC.

The rearrangement links TRBV20-1 to TRBJ1-6; TRBD1 matches at 8 bases. Unmatched junction bases numbered 15, after V lost 3 bases and J lost 8 bases. The CDR3 consists of 17 residues. Looked up from germline, CDR1 is DFQATT and CDR2 is SNEGSKA (reference sequence). The CDR3 DNA reads as TGCAGTGCTAGGAGAGGCCAGACAGGGGTCGGGTATTCACCCCTCCACTTT. The encoded protein is CSARRGQTGVGYSPLHF.

As to this clonotype: It may be a read error: a sequence one base away is much more abundant. V and J are TRBV6-5 and TRBJ1-2; D is ambiguous. This CDR3 contains 16 residues. CDR1 MNHEY and CDR2 SVGAGI come from the germline V gene. V was trimmed by 5 bases and J by 8 bases, leaving 24 bases between them. In DNA form, the CDR3 reads TGTGCCAGCAGTACGACGGGAGGTGCGCTTATGGGCGGCTACACCTTC. This encodes CASSTTGGALMGGYTF.

This chain connects TRBV7-8 to TRBJ2-1; D may match TRBD1 or TRBD2 (5 bases each). Looked up from germline, CDR1 is SGHVS and CDR2 is FQNEAQ. Trimming removed 2 bases from V and 12 bases from J, with 20 bases in between. The CDR3 spans 15 residues. The CDR3 coding sequence is TGTGCCAGCAGCTTATACGGGGACGGACATCTGGGGCAGTTCTTC. Its protein is CASSLYGDGHLGQFF.

This clonotype was observed a handful of times. The chain couples TRBV5-1 to TRBJ2-1, with 12 bases lining up with TRBD2. Germline values: CDR1 SGHRS, CDR2 YFSETQ. CDR3 size: 16 residues. With 0 bases clipped from V and 9 bases from J, the junction kept 7 bases outside the gene matches. The CDR3 bases are TGCGCCAGCAGCTTGGCGCCTAGCGGGGGGGCAAGTGAGCAGTTCTTC. Translating gives CASSLAPSGGASEQFF.

The sample holds a few counts of this clonotype. V and J are TRBV6-2 or TRBV6-3 and TRBJ2-7; D is unclear. The V end lost 2 bases, the J end lost 3 bases, and 14 bases lay between the germline ends. Germline V lookup: CDR1 MNHEY, CDR2 SVGEGT. The CDR3 consists of 15 residues. The CDR3 reads CASSYLTGSSYEQYF. The DNA of the CDR3 is TGTGCCAGCAGTTACCTCACGGGTAGTAGCTACGAGCAGTACTTC.

CDR3 DNA: TGCAGTGCTCTTCGGACTAGCGGGATGCCCTACAATGAGCAGTTCTTC. It encodes CSALRTSGMPYNEQFF. The chain is built from TRBV20-1 and TRBJ2-1; 12 bases are shared with TRBD2. CDR1 and CDR2 from the germline V gene are DFQATT and SNEGSKA (reference sequence). Trimming took 5 bases from V and 2 from J; bases not matched to a gene: 7. The CDR3 runs 16 residues.

As regards this clonotype: A read error is possible here, since a much larger clone lies one base away. The J gene is TRBJ2-1, the V gene TRBV6-4; TRBD2 matches at 9 bases. Germline CDR1 reads MRHNA; CDR2 reads SNTAGT. The CDR3 length is 16 residues. Trimming took 4 bases from V and 9 from J; bases not matched to a gene: 13. The CDR3, as DNA: TGTGCCAGCAGTGCCGATCCCGGGACTAGCATTGGTGAGCAGTTCTTC. As protein: CASSADPGTSIGEQFF.

The chain is built from TRBV29-1 and TRBJ1-2; D unclear. CDR1 is SQVTM and CDR2 is ANQGSEA in the germline V gene. V was pared by 5 bases and J by 8 bases, with 15 bases between. The CDR3 spans 12 residues. The CDR3 DNA follows: TGCAGCGTTACCGACACACCACAGGGCTACACCTTC. It yields the protein CSVTDTPQGYTF.

This clonotype was picked up many times. J is TRBJ2-7 and V is TRBV6-6, with D perhaps TRBD1 (5 bases). Trimming removed 4 bases at V and 3 bases at J, with 28 bases between. The CDR3 is 19 residues long. Germline V gives CDR1 MNHNY, CDR2 SVGAGI (reference sequence). CDR3 in DNA: TGTGCCAGCAGTTCTCAGGGAATTCGCTCTTCCCGGACGGACTACGAGCAGTACTTC. Its protein product is CASSSQGIRSSRTDYEQYF.

The chain links TRBV21-1 to TRBJ2-5. The closer fit of TRBJ2-7 to the DNA end suggests the J call may be wrong. TRBV21-1 corresponds to a pseudogene. This CDR3 has 12 amino acids. In nucleotides, the CDR3 is TGTGCCAGCAGCAAAGTAGGCTACGAGCAGTACTTC. It is translated as CASSKVGYEQYF.

This chain joins TRBV29-1 and TRBJ2-1; D unresolved. Germline CDR1 is SQVTM and CDR2 is ANQGSEA. Deletions cut 0 bases from V and 12 bases from J, with 3 bases between. The CDR3 contains 9 residues. This CDR3 is CSVEDGQFF. DNA for the CDR3: TGCAGCGTTGAAGATGGGCAGTTCTTC.

V usage is TRBV28 and J usage is TRBJ2-7, with 14 bases fitting TRBD2. CDR3 length equals 20 residues. Looked up from germline, CDR1 is MDHEN and CDR2 is SYDVKM. With V trimmed by 2 bases and J by 1 base, 13 bases remained unmatched. In DNA, the CDR3 is TGTGCCAGCAGTTTAGTCTCGCCGGGACTAGCGGGAGTTTCATCCTACGAGCAGTACTTC. This sequence encodes CASSLVSPGLAGVSSYEQYF.

In regard to this clonotype: The junction does not match germline at one end; this may be a read error. The chain links TRBV7-3 to TRBJ2-1, with 7 bases lining up with TRBD2. CDR1 is SGHTA, CDR2 FQGTGA, per germline. The CDR3 contains 16 residues. CDR3 loop: CASSPSGGGVNNDQFF. The CDR3 DNA reads as TGTGCCAGCAGTCCAAGTGGCGGGGGAGTTAACAATGATCAGTTCTTT.

The genes are TRBV29-1 and TRBJ2-7; 8 nucleotides line up with TRBD2. CDR3 length: 14 residues. Germline V CDR1 and CDR2: SQVTM, ANQGSEA. V lost 3 bases, J lost 7 bases, and 11 bases stayed unmatched. The DNA for the CDR3 is TGCAGCGTTGATATCCAGCGGGAGTCGGGAGAGCAGTACTTC. Translation: CSVDIQRESGEQYF.

This chain uses TRBV6-2 or TRBV6-3 with TRBJ2-1; TRBD2 aligns across 11 bases. The CDR3 loop spans 15 amino acids. V lost 2 bases to trimming and J lost 11 bases; unmatched junction nucleotides: 8. Germline-derived CDR1 and CDR2 are MNHEY and SVGEGT. CDR3: CASSYRSGGGGKQFF. Here the CDR3 DNA reads TGTGCCAGCAGTTACCGTAGCGGGGGGGGAGGGAAGCAGTTCTTC.

A few counts support this clonotype. The chain links TRBV3-1 to TRBJ2-7; weak D call: TRBD1 (6 bases). The V end was cut by 4 bases, the J end by 6 bases, with 13 bases between. CDR1 and CDR2 from the germline V gene are LGHDT and YNNKEL (reference sequence). The CDR3 runs 13 residues. The DNA of the CDR3 is TGTGCCAGCAGCCGCAGGGGTTTAGGCGAGCAGTACTTC. This gives the protein CASSRRGLGEQYF.

This chain connects TRBV3-1 to TRBJ1-1; tentative D call: TRBD1 (6 bases). Trimming took 1 base from V and 11 from J, leaving 20 bases between them. The CDR3 loop spans 15 amino acids. Germline V gives CDR1 LGHDT, CDR2 YNNKEL (reference sequence). CDR3 DNA: TGTGCCAGCAGCCAAGCGGTTAGGCCCTCTCAGGGGGCTTTCTTT. It encodes CASSQAVRPSQGAFF.

In this sample, this clonotype turned up a few times. The chain carries TRBV30 and TRBJ2-7, with 8 bases identical to TRBD1. After removal of 7 bases from V and 2 bases from J, the junction contained 4 bases not matched to a gene. From germline, CDR1 is GTSNPN and CDR2 SVGIG (reference sequence). The CDR3 is made up of 12 amino acids. The CDR3 coding sequence is TGTGCCTATGGACAGGGCACCTACGAGCAGTACTTC. Translated, it gives CAYGQGTYEQYF.

The chain employs TRBV7-9 and TRBJ2-3; no clear D gene. The germline CDR1 and CDR2 sequences are SEHNR and FQNEAQ (reference sequence). V lost 2 bases and J lost 0, with 12 bases in between. This CDR3 has 16 residues. Written as DNA, the CDR3 is TGTGCCAGCAGCTTACTCTTGGAACCCAGCACAGATACGCAGTATTTT. It yields the protein CASSLLLEPSTDTQYF.

This clonotype has just a few counts. V gene TRBV27 combines with J gene TRBJ2-5; 7 positions agree with TRBD1. The CDR3 is made up of 14 amino acids. Germline V gives CDR1 MNHEY, CDR2 SMNVEV (reference sequence). With 6 bases clipped from V and 11 bases from J, the junction kept 15 bases outside the gene matches. CDR3 sequence: CASSPEGQTLEQYF. DNA of the CDR3: TGTGCCAGCAGCCCCGAGGGACAGACCTTGGAGCAGTACTTC.

V usage is TRBV7-2 and J usage is TRBJ1-1; no clear D gene. The V end was cut by 1 base, the J end by 6 bases, with 9 bases between. This CDR3 is 13 amino acids long. CDR1 is SGHTA and CDR2 is FQGNSA in the germline V gene. CDR3 DNA: TGTGCCAGCAGCTTAGTTCGTGTACCTGAAGCTTTCTTT. It translates to CASSLVRVPEAFF.